The 20 T cell receptor beta chains reported below all come from one sample, sequenced in a study of CD8+ T cells in alopecia areata. Extraction and reverse transcription of RNA yielded cDNA as the sequencing template. Clones were read by immunoSEQ multiplex PCR, and TCRdb kept only the in-frame ones, dropping some. The sample has about 140,000 clones, 55% seen once. The specimen was CD4+ T cells sorted from blood. These receptors all stem from a human donor in good health.

This chain links TRBV18 with TRBJ2-5, with 7 bases that match TRBD2. Trimming cost V 11 bases and J 1 base; bases outside gene matches: 7. The germline V gene encodes CDR1 KGHSH and CDR2 LQKENI. The CDR3 totals 13 residues. CDR3: CASSAGIQETQYF. Written as DNA, the CDR3 is TGTGCCTCCTCAGCGGGGATCCAAGAGACCCAGTACTTC.

V is TRBV25-1 and J is TRBJ2-6; D gene unclear. The CDR3 length is 15 residues. Trimming shortened V by 3 bases and J by 2 bases, and 8 bases separated the two germline ends. Looked up from germline, CDR1 is MGHDK and CDR2 is SYGVNS. CDR3 DNA sequence: TGTGCCAGCAGTGAGTTGGGGACTGGGGCCAACGTCCTGACTTTC. Its translation: CASSELGTGANVLTF.

The chain is built from TRBV5-4 and TRBJ2-4, with a weak D call TRBD1 (6 bases). Germline V lookup: CDR1 SGHNT, CDR2 YYREEE (reference sequence). This CDR3 contains 14 residues. The germline V and J ends were trimmed by 4 bases and 3 bases, with 11 bases remaining between them. CDR3 sequence reads: CASSKDSLKNIQYF. CDR3 bases: TGTGCCAGCAGCAAGGACAGTCTCAAAAACATTCAGTACTTC.

The chain combines TRBV2 with TRBJ2-5; D perhaps matches TRBD2 (5 bases). The CDR3 consists of 12 residues. Germline assignment: CDR1 SNHLY and CDR2 FYNNEI. V lost 3 bases and J 9 bases, leaving 11 bases between the germline ends. CDR3 DNA sequence: TGTGCCAGCAGTGACCGGGCCGGGGCCCAGTACTTC. Its translation: CASSDRAGAQYF. Full variable domain (remainder filled in from reference TRBV2 and TRBJ2-5): EPEVTQTPSHQVTQMGQEVILRCVPISNHLYFYWYRQILGQKVEFLVSFYNNEISEKSEIFDDQFSVERPDGSNFTLKIRSTKLEDSAMYFCASSDRAGAQYFGPGTRLLVL.

This clone was seen only once. The chain joins TRBV28 to TRBJ2-7; 7 positions agree with TRBD2. The V gene's germline CDR1 is MDHEN and CDR2 SYDVKM. CDR3 size: 14 residues. V trimming: 2 bases; J trimming: 2 bases; junction bases outside the gene matches: 3. The CDR3 loop is CASSLAGAPYEQYF. CDR3 DNA: TGTGCCAGCAGTTTAGCGGGAGCCCCCTACGAGCAGTACTTC. The variable domain in full, completed from reference TRBV28 and TRBJ2-7, reads DVKVTQSSRYLVKRTGEKVFLECVQDMDHENMFWYRQDPGLGLRLIYFSYDVKMKEKGDIPEGYSVSREKKERFSLILESASTNQTSMYLCASSLAGAPYEQYFGPGTRLTVT.

The chain employs TRBV29-1 and TRBJ2-3; D not resolved. Germline lookup yields CDR1 SQVTM and CDR2 ANQGSEA. CDR3 size: 13 residues. V was pared by 5 bases and J by 2 bases, with 11 bases between. CDR3 in DNA: TGCAGCGTTCACACGCGTCTCACAGATACGCAGTATTTT. Protein: CSVHTRLTDTQYF.

The gene calls are TRBV5-1 and TRBJ2-1; D might be TRBD1 (6 bases). The V end lost 3 bases, the J end lost 3 bases, and 10 bases lay between the germline ends. The CDR3 runs 14 residues. The germline CDR1 and CDR2 sequences are SGHRS and YFSETQ. The CDR3 reads CASSSGTYYNEQFF. The CDR3 nucleotides read TGCGCCAGCAGCTCCGGGACATACTACAATGAGCAGTTCTTC.

This chain uses TRBV28 with TRBJ2-5; 7 positions agree with TRBD2. The CDR3 is made up of 15 amino acids. V trimming: 5 bases; J trimming: 2 bases; junction bases outside the gene matches: 8. Germline CDR1 reads MDHEN; CDR2 reads SYDVKM. The CDR3 sequence: CASSGRGVDQETQYF. CDR3 bases: TGTGCCAGCAGTGGCCGGGGGGTGGATCAAGAGACCCAGTACTTC.

The CDR3 DNA reads as TGTGCCAGCAGCTTTACGGGTGGCTACGAGCAGTACTTC. Encoded protein: CASSFTGGYEQYF. The rearrangement uses TRBV5-6 and TRBJ2-7; D ambiguous. The CDR3 sequence is 13 residues long. The germline V and J ends were trimmed by 2 bases and 3 bases, with 9 bases remaining between them. Germline V gene sequence: CDR1 SGHDT, CDR2 YYEEEE. The full variable domain, rest sourced from reference TRBV5-6 and TRBJ2-7, is DAGVTQSPTHLIKTRGQQVTLRCSPKSGHDTVSWYQQALGQGPQFIFQYYEEEERQRGNFPDRFSGHQFPNYSSELNVNALLLGDSALYLCASSFTGGYEQYFGPGTRLTVT.

The chain links TRBV5-1 to TRBJ2-1; 9 bases line up with TRBD2. Germline lookup yields CDR1 SGHRS and CDR2 YFSETQ. This CDR3 is 15 amino acids long. Losses at the gene ends were 2 bases for V and 0 bases for J; bases not matched to a gene: 0. The CDR3 protein is CASSFSGSSYNEQFF. The CDR3 nucleotides are TGCGCCAGCAGCTTTAGCGGGAGCTCCTACAATGAGCAGTTCTTC.

This clone was counted between two and nine times. The chain combines TRBV6-5 with TRBJ2-7; D is uncertain. The CDR3 extends over 12 amino acids. V shed 5 bases and J shed 6 bases, with 11 bases lying between them. CDR1 is MNHEY, CDR2 SVGAGI, per germline. The CDR3 DNA sequence: TGTGCCAGCAGTCGACTTGATCTCGAGCAGTACTTC. Translating it yields CASSRLDLEQYF.

The CDR3 sequence: CASSLAGGQETQYF. DNA for the CDR3: TGTGCCAGTTCACTAGCGGGAGGCCAAGAGACCCAGTACTTC. This chain uses TRBV25-1 with TRBJ2-5; 12 bases match TRBD2. The CDR3 spans 14 residues. V trimming: 9 bases; J trimming: 1 base; junction bases outside the gene matches: 3. The germline CDR1 and CDR2 sequences are MGHDK and SYGVNS.

This clone was detected a few times. The gene calls are TRBV19 and TRBJ2-5; a weak D match, TRBD2 (6 bases). CDR3 length: 11 residues. V was trimmed by 8 bases and J by 7 bases, leaving 11 bases between them. Germline CDR1 and CDR2: LNHDA and SQIVND (reference sequence). The CDR3: CASGQGGTQYF. The CDR3 DNA follows: TGTGCCAGTGGCCAGGGAGGGACCCAGTACTTC.

V gene TRBV28 combines with J gene TRBJ1-1; the D is unclear. Per germline, CDR1 MDHEN and CDR2 SYDVKM. The V end was cut by 4 bases, the J end by 11 bases, with 11 bases between. CDR3 length: 11 amino acids. DNA of the CDR3: TGTGCCAGCAGTTCCGGACCGACCGCTTTCTTT. Encoded protein: CASSSGPTAFF.

This clone was counted once. The V call is TRBV2, the J call TRBJ1-1, with D hard to call. The CDR3 sequence is 14 residues long. The V gene lost 3 bases and the J gene lost 0 bases, with 8 bases spanning the gap. The germline gives CDR1 SNHLY, CDR2 FYNNEI. As DNA, the CDR3 is TGTGCCAGCAGTGAGAGGGATGTGAACACTGAAGCTTTCTTT. Translation gives CASSERDVNTEAFF. Using reference TRBV2 and TRBJ1-1 for the parts outside the CDR3, the full variable domain is EPEVTQTPSHQVTQMGQEVILRCVPISNHLYFYWYRQILGQKVEFLVSFYNNEISEKSEIFDDQFSVERPDGSNFTLKIRSTKLEDSAMYFCASSERDVNTEAFFGQGTRLTVV.

The chain couples TRBV6-1 to TRBJ1-2; tentatively, D is TRBD1 (6 bases). The CDR3 has 14 amino acids. Germline V gives CDR1 MNHNS, CDR2 SASEGT. The ends were cut back, 4 bases at V and 6 bases at J, with 15 bases in the middle. The CDR3 region has the DNA TGTGCCAGCAGTGTACAGGACAGCGGGAATGGCTACACCTTC. This codes for CASSVQDSGNGYTF.

This chain joins TRBV29-1 and TRBJ2-5; D is possibly TRBD1 (5 bases). V was clipped by 4 bases and J by 10 bases, with 19 bases between them. The CDR3 runs to 13 residues. CDR1 is SQVTM, CDR2 ANQGSEA, per germline. DNA of the CDR3: TGCAGCGTTGGAAATAGGGGCGGTGGAGACCAGTACTTC. Amino acids: CSVGNRGGGDQYF.

The chain combines TRBV2 with TRBJ2-5, with a tentative D call TRBD2 (5 bases). CDR3 length equals 14 residues. Per the germline V gene, CDR1 is SNHLY and CDR2 is FYNNEI. V lost 4 bases and J 5 bases, leaving 14 bases between the germline ends. CDR3 in DNA: TGTGCCAGCAGTGTGGCTCCGGAGGTTGAGACCCAGTACTTC. As protein: CASSVAPEVETQYF.

This clone has a handful of counts. This chain uses TRBV6-1 with TRBJ2-7, with 7 bases aligning to TRBD1. V shed 2 bases, J shed 11 bases, and the junction held 6 bases outside the gene matches. Germline CDR1 MNHNS, CDR2 SASEGT. The length of the CDR3 is 12 residues. CDR3: CASSELTGWKYF. In DNA, the CDR3 is TGTGCCAGCAGTGAATTGACAGGGTGGAAGTACTTC.

The rearrangement joins TRBV7-8 to TRBJ2-2; no firm D call. The ends were cut back, 7 bases at V and 4 bases at J, with 19 bases in the middle. CDR1 is SGHVS and CDR2 is FQNEAQ in the germline V gene. The CDR3 is made up of 16 amino acids. The CDR3 sequence is CASKQESVTSTGELFF. In DNA, the CDR3 is TGTGCCAGCAAACAAGAATCCGTGACGAGCACCGGGGAGCTGTTTTTT.